The 8 T cell receptor beta chains in this list originate from one sample, sequenced in a study of monozygotic twins with inflammatory bowel disease. TCRdb processed the 5' RACE reads again and assigns one entry to each CDR3 protein, with no DNA. This sample carries fewer than 350,000 distinct CDR3 sequences, with 2% to 2.5% going to the ten biggest clones. The sample consisted of blood. These receptors came from a human donor with ulcerative colitis or Crohn's disease, or a healthy co-twin of an affected twin (not recorded which).

This sequence joins TRBV6-1 and TRBJ2-2; the TRBD1 assignment by TCRdb is unverifiable without DNA. The germline V gene has CDR1 MNHNS and CDR2 SASEGT. The CDR3 loop spans 17 amino acids. CDR3 in amino acids: CATVGGVGLGFSGELFF.

This chain connects TRBV7-9 to TRBJ2-6; TCRdb's D call, TRBD1, is unchecked because there is no DNA. CDR3 length: 17 amino acids. The germline V gene has CDR1 SEHNR and CDR2 FQNEAQ (reference sequence). CDR3 residues: CASSHTGGVTGANVLTF.

The genes are TRBV27 and TRBJ2-3; TCRdb gives TRBD2 as the D gene, but with no DNA this cannot be confirmed. The CDR3 covers 15 residues. Germline V gene data show CDR1 as MNHEY and CDR2 as SMNVEV (reference sequence). The CDR3 sequence: CASGERGGRTDMQYF.

The gene calls are TRBV24-1 and TRBJ2-1; with no DNA, the TCRdb D assignment of TRBD1 cannot be verified. From germline, CDR1 is KGHDR and CDR2 SFDVKD. This CDR3 region has 14 residues. CDR3 loop: CATGDRRGGNEQFF.

J is TRBJ1-5 and V is TRBV20-1. The CDR3 contains 11 residues. Germline V gene sequence: CDR1 DFQATT, CDR2 SNEGSKA (reference sequence). The CDR3 loop is CSARKNQPQHF.

CDR3 amino acids: CASSKRDSPYEQYF. This chain uses TRBV7-9 with TRBJ2-7; TCRdb names TRBD1, which stays unverified in the absence of DNA. There are 14 residues in the CDR3. Germline V CDR1 and CDR2: SEHNR, FQNEAQ (reference sequence).

The chain has TRBV11-2 and TRBJ1-2. CDR3 size: 14 residues. CDR1 is SGHAT and CDR2 is FQNNGV in the germline V gene. The CDR3 here is CASSLEASVYGYTF.

The V gene is TRBV20-1, the J gene TRBJ1-1; TCRdb reports TRBD1, a call that lacks DNA to check it against. The germline CDR1 and CDR2 sequences are DFQATT and SNEGSKA (reference sequence). The CDR3 contains 13 residues. The CDR3 loop reads CSARNRGNTEAFF.